Included here is one T cell receptor beta chain sequence, with context. Its antigen remains undetermined. No clone much larger than this one lies a single base away; base qualities are absent. This sample was included in a study of control samples from healthy donors and cancer patients (TCRdb year 2020). Inclusive of the bounding cysteine and phenylalanine, the CDR3 is 15 residues long. Here the CDR3 DNA is all that survives: 45 bases in frame from base 1. The germline V gene gives CDR1 as SQVTM and CDR2 as ANQGSEA. V and J are trimmed by 3 bases and 0 bases, and the gene matches miss 7 bases of the junction. Receptor libraries were prepared by the immunoSEQ multiplex PCR assay. As stored in TCRdb, this immuneACCESS dataset retains in-frame rearrangements with V and J assigned. A fraction of the clones does not appear; measured against another copy, unresolved V genes explain less than half of the discrepancy, and the remainder lacks a known reason. The sample yields around 140,000 clones; about 90% were counted once. The ten most abundant clones make up around 7.3% of the sample.

This sequence uses TRBV29-1 and TRBJ1-1; TRBD1 matches 7 bases in the middle. This clonotype originated in a young man in good health. Sequencing used blood. Here is the DNA: TGCAGCGTTGATGGGGCAGGGGGAATGAACACTGAAGCTTTCTTT. Its amino acids are CSVDGAGGMNTEAFF.